This is a list of T cell receptor beta chains from one sample in a study of blood T cell repertoires in COVID-19. Sequencing used immunoSEQ multiplex PCR; TCRdb keeps in-frame clones, though not all of them. The sample lists roughly 300,000 clones; roughly four fifths were seen once. The material sequenced was peripheral blood. The receptors were gathered from a woman aged 50 to 65 who had recovered from COVID-19. CDR3s include the opening cysteine and the closing phenylalanine or tryptophan. A D gene is named only where the DNA matches it firmly. A clone size is listed for some rows: how often the clone was seen (once, few, many), or a class if it is expanded.

J gene	D gene	clone size	V gene	CDR3 protein	CDR3 DNA
TRBJ1-4	.	.	TRBV5-1	CASSLDGTNEKLFF	TGCGCCAGCAGCTTGGACGGAACTAATGAAAAACTGTTTTTT
TRBJ1-2	TRBD1	.	TRBV20-1	CSAGQGFGYTF	TGCAGTGCTGGACAGGGTTTTGGCTACACCTTC
TRBJ2-3	.	once	TRBV5-4	CASSEGLPDTQYF	TGTGCCAGCAGCGAGGGACTTCCCGATACGCAGTATTTT
TRBJ1-6	TRBD1	.	TRBV5-4	CASSPGIGTGNSPLHF	TGTGCCAGCAGCCCCGGAATTGGGACAGGGAATTCACCCCTCCACTTT
TRBJ1-1	.	.	TRBV28	CASSSQTVNTEAFF	TGTGCCAGCAGTTCCCAGACAGTGAACACTGAAGCTTTCTTT
TRBJ2-7	TRBD1	once	TRBV11-1	CASSLRTGPGYEQYF	TGTGCCAGCAGTTTACGGACAGGGCCGGGCTACGAGCAGTACTTC
TRBJ1-1	TRBD1	.	TRBV6-4	CASSDGTGRSTEAFF	TGTGCCAGCAGTGACGGGACAGGGAGAAGTACTGAAGCTTTCTTT
TRBJ2-1	.	.	TRBV24-1	CATSDQDRFSYNEQFF	TGTGCCACCAGTGACCAAGACAGGTTTTCCTACAATGAGCAGTTCTTC
TRBJ1-4	.	once	TRBV6-5	CASSPSKPLAEKLFF	TGTGCCAGCAGTCCCTCAAAACCTCTAGCCGAAAAACTGTTTTTT
TRBJ2-7	.	.	TRBV10-3	CAISESTGGTPYEQYF	TGTGCCATCAGTGAGTCCACGGGGGGCACCCCCTACGAGCAGTACTTC
TRBJ1-2	.	.	TRBV19	CASSTHRETNYGYTF	TGTGCCAGTAGTACCCACAGGGAAACTAACTATGGCTACACCTTC
TRBJ2-7	.	.	TRBV18	CASSKTGTYEQYF	TGTGCCAGCTCGAAGACAGGAACCTACGAGCAGTACTTC
TRBJ2-3	.	.	TRBV3-1/TRBV3-2	CASSQEGGQLTDTQYF	TGTGCCAGCAGCCAAGAAGGCGGACAGCTCACAGATACGCAGTATTTT
TRBJ2-7	.	.	TRBV13	CASSSRESGAYEQYF	TGTGCCAGCAGCTCTCGCGAGTCCGGGGCCTACGAGCAGTACTTC
TRBJ2-7	.	.	TRBV11-2	CASSLAQGSYEQYF	TGTGCCAGCAGCTTAGCCCAGGGCTCCTACGAGCAGTACTTC
TRBJ2-7	TRBD1	.	TRBV9	CASSPKGQVDSYEQYF	TGTGCCAGCAGCCCAAAGGGACAGGTTGATTCCTACGAGCAGTACTTC
TRBJ2-7	TRBD2	.	TRBV9	CASSVSGGGGEQYF	TGTGCCAGCAGCGTAAGTGGCGGGGGAGGCGAGCAGTACTTC
TRBJ2-7	.	few	TRBV28	CASRARTGLSYEQYF	TGTGCCAGCAGAGCCAGGACAGGACTATCCTACGAGCAGTACTTC
TRBJ2-1	.	.	TRBV4-3	CASSQESGNEQFF	TGCGCCAGCAGCCAAGAGTCGGGTAATGAGCAGTTCTTC
TRBJ2-5	.	.	TRBV5-1	CASSLSPDQETQYF	TGCGCCAGCAGCTTGTCCCCTGACCAAGAGACCCAGTACTTC
TRBJ1-1	TRBD1	.	TRBV7-8	CASSFPGKGADTEAFF	TGTGCCAGCAGCTTCCCGGGAAAGGGGGCCGACACTGAGGCTTTCTTT
TRBJ1-6	.	.	TRBV9	CASTPWAGNSPLHF	TGTGCCAGCACCCCCTGGGCCGGTAATTCACCCCTCCACTTT
TRBJ1-5	TRBD1	.	TRBV10-2	CASSEQGNQPQHF	TGCGCCAGCAGTGAACAGGGGAATCAGCCCCAGCATTTT
TRBJ2-7	TRBD1	.	TRBV7-8	CASSLGKTGDLYEQYF	TGTGCCAGCAGCTTAGGAAAGACAGGGGATCTCTACGAGCAGTACTTC
TRBJ2-7	TRBD2	once	TRBV28	CASSHRPGLGSYEQYF	TGTGCCAGCAGTCACCGGCCGGGACTAGGCTCCTACGAGCAGTACTTC
TRBJ2-1	TRBD2	.	TRBV27	CASKTSSGAYNEQFF	TGTGCCAGCAAGACTTCTAGCGGGGCCTACAATGAGCAGTTCTTC
TRBJ1-5	.	few	TRBV12-3/TRBV12-4	CASSLRGGQPQHF	TGTGCCAGCAGTTTAAGGGGGGGTCAGCCCCAGCATTTT
TRBJ1-2	.	.	TRBV28	CASRPPGQPSYGYTF	TGTGCCAGCAGGCCGCCCGGACAGCCGTCATATGGCTACACCTTC
TRBJ2-2	TRBD1	.	TRBV7-2	CASSQGQRQTGELFF	TGTGCCAGCAGTCAGGGACAGAGGCAAACCGGGGAGCTGTTTTTT
TRBJ2-3	TRBD2	.	TRBV7-2	CASSSRLAGAIDTQYF	TGTGCCAGCAGCTCCCGACTAGCGGGGGCTATAGATACGCAGTATTTT
TRBJ2-1	TRBD2	.	TRBV6-4	CASSDQGLAGGQFF	TGTGCCAGCAGTGACCAGGGACTAGCGGGAGGGCAGTTCTTC
TRBJ1-6	TRBD1	.	TRBV28	CASSIYRGLNSPLHF	TGTGCCAGCAGTATCTACAGGGGCCTTAATTCACCCCTCCACTTT
TRBJ1-1	TRBD1	.	TRBV6-2/TRBV6-3	CASSYRGGQGGTEAFF	TGTGCCAGCAGTTACCGAGGGGGACAGGGAGGGACTGAAGCTTTCTTT
TRBJ1-1	.	.	TRBV5-8	CASSPDSTEAFF	TGTGCCAGCAGCCCGGACAGCACTGAAGCTTTCTTT
TRBJ2-2	.	.	TRBV11-2	CASSLGGLHNTGELFF	TGTGCCAGCAGCTTAGGAGGACTCCATAACACCGGGGAGCTGTTTTTT
TRBJ2-1	TRBD1	.	TRBV28	CAITGGAQSYNEQFF	TGTGCCATTACAGGGGGCGCCCAGAGTTACAATGAGCAGTTCTTC
TRBJ1-1	TRBD1	.	TRBV5-5	CASSFRQGAISEAFF	TGTGCCAGCAGCTTTCGACAGGGGGCGATTAGTGAAGCTTTCTTT
TRBJ1-6	.	many	TRBV15	CATSRDGGGMGSPLHF	TGTGCCACCAGCAGAGATGGGGGAGGGATGGGTTCACCCCTCCACTTT
TRBJ2-7	TRBD2	.	TRBV14	CASSQFRESGASHEQYF	TGTGCCAGCAGCCAATTCAGAGAAAGCGGGGCGTCCCACGAGCAGTACTTC
TRBJ1-1	.	.	TRBV7-9	CASSLARNTEAFF	TGTGCCAGCAGCTTAGCCAGAAACACTGAAGCTTTCTTT
TRBJ2-5	TRBD1	.	TRBV5-6	CASSLPGQGLQETQYF	TGTGCCAGCAGCCTTCCGGGACAGGGGCTTCAAGAGACCCAGTACTTC
TRBJ2-6	TRBD1	.	TRBV19	CASTVRDRGSGANVLTF	TGTGCCAGTACGGTGAGGGACAGGGGGTCTGGGGCCAACGTCCTGACTTTC
TRBJ2-2	.	.	TRBV24-1	CATSDNLRDTGELFF	TGTGCCACCAGTGATAACCTCCGGGACACCGGGGAGCTGTTTTTT
TRBJ1-3	.	.	TRBV19	CASSIKRQGLGNTIYF	TGTGCCAGTAGTATCAAGCGCCAGGGGTTGGGAAACACCATATATTTT
TRBJ2-2	.	.	TRBV27	CASSSGLKPNTGELFF	TGTGCCAGCAGTTCGGGACTGAAGCCGAACACCGGGGAGCTGTTTTTT
TRBJ1-5	.	.	TRBV15	CATSREGPMNQPQHF	TGTGCCACCAGCAGAGAGGGGCCAATGAATCAGCCCCAGCATTTT
TRBJ2-1	TRBD2	.	TRBV3-1/TRBV3-2	CASSPTSGSYNEQFF	TGTGCCAGCAGTCCGACTAGCGGCTCCTACAATGAGCAGTTCTTC
TRBJ2-7	TRBD2	.	TRBV7-7	CASSPLAGGYEQYF	TGTGCCAGCAGCCCTCTAGCGGGAGGCTACGAGCAGTACTTC
TRBJ2-1	TRBD2	.	TRBV9	CASSVGLAGGPGPNEQFF	TGTGCCAGCAGCGTGGGACTAGCGGGAGGGCCGGGACCCAATGAGCAGTTCTTC
TRBJ2-5	TRBD2	.	TRBV5-1	CASSLGAALAGATETQYF	TGCGCCAGCAGCTTGGGGGCGGCCCTAGCGGGAGCGACAGAGACCCAGTACTTC
TRBJ1-1	.	once	TRBV9	CASSAEDGTEAFF	TGTGCCAGCAGCGCGGAGGATGGGACTGAAGCTTTCTTT
TRBJ1-1	.	.	TRBV6-2/TRBV6-3	CASSWAGGGEAFF	TGTGCCAGCAGTTGGGCAGGCGGGGGGGAAGCTTTCTTT